The T cell receptor beta chain under discussion was sequenced for a study of T cell clonality in common variable immunodeficiency. This CDR3 is built from 14 residues. Trimming took 3 bases from V and 4 from J, leaving 13 bases between them. Germline V gene data show CDR1 as KGHSH and CDR2 as LQKENI. This clone was recorded a few times. Its antigen is not known. The CDR3 end lies 3 residues beyond the end of the read and is filled in from the germline J gene. Equal genomic DNA amounts from CVID and control samples were sequenced. Assay used: immunoSEQ multiplex PCR; TCRdb lists only in-frame clones, some missing. The sample was found to contain around 29,000 clones, and every one recurs. Regarding the study as a whole: CVID subjects showed higher TCRbeta clonality than healthy controls. Fewer deletions and N-nucleotide insertions were reportedly seen in common variable immunodeficiency TCR beta sequences. The cause of increased CVID clonality remains unclear without subpopulation sequencing.

The receptor comes from a person aged 18 to 75 in good health. The chain is built from TRBV18 and TRBJ2-7; TRBD2 might be the D (6 bases). The sequencing input was peripheral blood mononuclear cells. Incomplete CDR3 DNA: TGTGCCAGCTCACCGGAGCATGGGACTTACGAG. This sequence encodes CASSPEHGTYE. The full-length CDR3 reads as CASSPEHGTYEQYF.